This T cell receptor (beta chain) derives from a study of identical twins. This clonotype was detected a few times. Its antigen remains unidentified. CDR3 size: 12 residues. In germline, CDR1 is SGHRS, CDR2 YFSETQ. V was clipped by 5 bases and J by 6 bases, with 10 bases between them. TCRdb reanalysed the 5' RACE reads using MiXCR and keeps one entry per CDR3 protein. The data hold around 240,000 distinct CDR3 sequences, with approximately 7% observed a single time. Study-level findings and limits: Analyses of zero insertions could be partly confounded by invariant MAIT and iNKT cells. Within beta out-of-frame sequences, the excess sharing observed between twins was weaker.

These sequences were also reported in another study, on yellow fever vaccine responses in identical twins.

This chain links TRBV5-1 with TRBJ2-3; D uncertain. The TCR comes from a woman between 18 and 30 years old in good health. What was sequenced was memory (CD45RO+) T cells sorted from blood. The CDR3 coding sequence is TGCGCCAGCAGATACCAGCAGGATACGCAGTATTTT. This translates into CASRYQQDTQYF.